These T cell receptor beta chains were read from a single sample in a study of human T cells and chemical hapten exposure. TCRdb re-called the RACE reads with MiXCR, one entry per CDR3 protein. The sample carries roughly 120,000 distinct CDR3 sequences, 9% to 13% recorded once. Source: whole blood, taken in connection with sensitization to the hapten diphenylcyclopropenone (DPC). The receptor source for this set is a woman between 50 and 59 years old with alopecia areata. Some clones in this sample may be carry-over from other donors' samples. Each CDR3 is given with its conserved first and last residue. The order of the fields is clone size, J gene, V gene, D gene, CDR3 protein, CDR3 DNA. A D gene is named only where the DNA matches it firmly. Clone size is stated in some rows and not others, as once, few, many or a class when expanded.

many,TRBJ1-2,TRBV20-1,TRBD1,CSASPTGGYGYTF,TGCAGTGCTAGCCCGACAGGGGGTTATGGCTACACCTTC
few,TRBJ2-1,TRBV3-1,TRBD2,CASSQRLAGSRNEQFF,TGTGCCAGCAGCCAAAGGCTAGCGGGTTCGAGGAATGAGCAGTTCTTC
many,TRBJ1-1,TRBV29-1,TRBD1,CSVAGQGNTEAFF,TGCAGCGTTGCAGGACAGGGGAACACTGAAGCTTTCTTT
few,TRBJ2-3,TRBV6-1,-,CASSVTYTQYF,TGTGCCAGCAGTGTCACCTATACGCAGTATTTT
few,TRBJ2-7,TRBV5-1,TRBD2,CASSPAGTTYEQYF,TGCGCCAGCAGCCCTGCCGGGACTACCTACGAGCAGTACTTC
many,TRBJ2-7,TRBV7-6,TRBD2,CASSPIRDYTYEQYF,TGTGCCAGCAGCCCGATCCGGGACTATACCTACGAGCAGTACTTC
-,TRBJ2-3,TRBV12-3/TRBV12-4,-,CASSFPLLDTDTQYF,TGTGCCAGCAGTTTCCCCTTACTAGACACAGATACGCAGTATTTT
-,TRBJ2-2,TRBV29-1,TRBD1,CSGDDRDRRPGELFF,TGCAGCGGCGACGACCGGGACAGGAGACCCGGGGAGCTGTTTTTT
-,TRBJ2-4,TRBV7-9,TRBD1,CASSSWDSLAKNIQYF,TGTGCCAGCAGCTCCTGGGACAGCCTAGCCAAAAACATTCAGTACTTC
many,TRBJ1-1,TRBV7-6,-,CASSLALDTEAFF,TGTGCCAGCAGCTTAGCTCTGGACACTGAAGCTTTCTTT
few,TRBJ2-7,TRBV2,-,CASSPHSVEQYF,TGTGCCAGCAGTCCCCATTCTGTCGAGCAGTACTTC
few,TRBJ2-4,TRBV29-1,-,CSVEKEENIQYF,TGCAGCGTCGAAAAGGAAGAAAACATTCAGTACTTC
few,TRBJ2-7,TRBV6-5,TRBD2,CASSYGMGGAYEQYF,TGTGCCAGCAGTTACGGGATGGGGGGGGCCTACGAGCAGTACTTC
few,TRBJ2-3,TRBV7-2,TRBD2,CASSDSGGGDTQYF,TGTGCCAGCAGCGATAGCGGGGGAGGAGATACGCAGTATTTT
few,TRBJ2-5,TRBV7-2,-,CASSLGDTRYQETQYF,TGTGCCAGCAGCTTAGGGGACACCCGGTACCAAGAGACCCAGTACTTC
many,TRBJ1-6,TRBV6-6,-,CASSYANPRGDSPLHF,TGTGCCAGCAGTTACGCCAACCCGAGGGGAGATTCACCCCTCCACTTT
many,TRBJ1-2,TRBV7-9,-,CASSLGGSIYGYTF,TGTGCCAGCAGCCTAGGGGGTAGTATCTATGGCTACACCTTC
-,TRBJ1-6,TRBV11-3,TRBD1,CASSLDRESPLHF,TGTGCCAGCAGCTTGGACAGGGAATCACCCCTCCACTTT
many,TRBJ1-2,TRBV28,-,CASSSRRYGYTF,TGTGCCAGCAGTTCCCGCCGGTATGGCTACACCTTC
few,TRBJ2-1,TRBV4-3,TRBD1,CASSRGTGGSYNEQFF,TGCGCCAGCAGCAGGGGGACAGGGGGGTCCTACAATGAGCAGTTCTTC
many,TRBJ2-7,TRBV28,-,CASSFRDASLVSYEQYF,TGTGCCAGCAGTTTCAGGGATGCTAGTCTTGTGTCCTACGAGCAGTACTTC
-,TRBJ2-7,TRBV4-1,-,CASSHWTGTGGGEQYF,TGCGCCAGCAGCCATTGGACCGGGACCGGCGGTGGGGAGCAGTACTTC
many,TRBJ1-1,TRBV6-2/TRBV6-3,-,CASSYIGTEAFF,TGTGCCAGCAGTTACATTGGGACTGAAGCTTTCTTT
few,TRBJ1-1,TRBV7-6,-,CASSPPSKGAYTEAFF,TGTGCCAGCAGCCCACCTTCCAAGGGTGCGTACACTGAAGCTTTCTTT
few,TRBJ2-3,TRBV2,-,CASTWDPTDTQYF,TGTGCCAGCACTTGGGACCCTACAGATACGCAGTATTTT
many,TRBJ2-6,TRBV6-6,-,CASMRTGANVLTF,TGTGCCAGCATGCGGACAGGGGCCAACGTCCTGACTTTC
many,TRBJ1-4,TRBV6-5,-,CASSSDRSWGEKLFF,TGTGCCAGCAGTTCGGACCGCTCGTGGGGTGAAAAACTGTTTTTT
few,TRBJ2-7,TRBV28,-,CASSLLAPYEQYF,TGTGCCAGCAGTTTATTAGCACCTTACGAGCAGTACTTC
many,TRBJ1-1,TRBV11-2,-,CASSLDRDWTPQNTEAFF,TGTGCCAGCAGCTTAGATCGGGACTGGACTCCCCAGAACACTGAAGCTTTCTTT
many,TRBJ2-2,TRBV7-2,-,CASSLGLGGGADTGELFF,TGTGCCAGCAGCTTAGGGCTAGGAGGGGGCGCGGACACCGGGGAGCTGTTTTTT
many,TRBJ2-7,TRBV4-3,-,CASSQTGPPSYEQYF,TGCGCCAGCAGCCAAACCGGGCCTCCTTCCTACGAGCAGTACTTC
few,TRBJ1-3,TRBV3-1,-,CASRAQGSDTIYF,TGTGCCAGCAGGGCACAGGGCTCGGACACCATATATTTT
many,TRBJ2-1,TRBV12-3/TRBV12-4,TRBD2,CASSLGAGGPINEQFF,TGTGCCAGCAGTTTAGGGGCGGGAGGGCCAATCAATGAGCAGTTCTTC
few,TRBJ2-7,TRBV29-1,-,CSVGAGGNYEQYF,TGCAGCGTTGGTGCAGGGGGGAACTACGAGCAGTACTTC
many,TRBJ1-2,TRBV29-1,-,CSVEDQSGTHYGYTF,TGCAGCGTTGAAGATCAATCCGGGACTCACTATGGCTACACCTTC
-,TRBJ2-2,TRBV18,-,CASSPLPPQGLGELFF,TGTGCCAGCTCACCACTCCCCCCTCAGGGTCTCGGGGAGCTGTTTTTT
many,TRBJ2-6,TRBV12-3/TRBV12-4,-,CASSPVGSGANVLTF,TGTGCCAGCAGTCCCGTGGGCTCTGGGGCCAACGTCCTGACTTTC
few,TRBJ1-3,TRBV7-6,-,CASSPGAAGRNTIYF,TGTGCCAGCAGCCCCGGCGCGGCAGGGCGAAACACCATATATTTT